One sample yielded the 15 T cell receptor beta chains listed below, sequenced in a study of T cells expressing NK-cell markers. Reanalyzing the 5' RACE reads, TCRdb keeps one entry per CDR3 protein, without DNA. This table lists 550,000 to 600,000 distinct CDR3 sequences. The sample consisted of blood T cells: a sorted CD56 or NKG2C T cell subset, CD4+ or CD8+ T cells, or bulk PBMC T cells (not recorded which). The receptors come from a man younger than 30 in good health.

The chain recombines TRBV11-2 with TRBJ1-1; as DNA is missing, the TRBD1 call by TCRdb cannot be tested. Germline values: CDR1 SGHAT, CDR2 FQNNGV. This CDR3 has 14 residues. The CDR3 sequence is CASSLVTGEDEAFF.

This chain connects TRBV20-1 to TRBJ2-1; TCRdb picks TRBD1, but there is no DNA to check that call. The CDR3 spans 13 residues. Germline loops: CDR1 DFQATT, CDR2 SNEGSKA (reference sequence). The CDR3: CSVFSGQGNEQFF.

The chain carries TRBV29-1 and TRBJ2-1. Germline-derived CDR1 and CDR2 are SQVTM and ANQGSEA. The CDR3 is made up of 11 amino acids. CDR3 protein: CSAPKSNEQFF.

V usage is TRBV14 and J usage is TRBJ2-3; TCRdb names TRBD2, which stays unverified in the absence of DNA. Germline loops: CDR1 SGHDN, CDR2 FVKESK. CDR3 length equals 15 residues. The CDR3 is CASSGLAGITDTQYF. Full variable domain (missing parts from reference TRBV14 and TRBJ2-3): EAGVTQFPSHSVIEKGQTVTLRCDPISGHDNLYWYRRVMGKEIKFLLHFVKESKQDESGMPNNRFLAERTGGTYSTLKVQPAELEDSGVYFCASSGLAGITDTQYFGPGTRLTVL.

CDR3 sequence reads: CASSLTPTGLGYNEQFF. The chain joins TRBV4-1 to TRBJ2-1; the D call from TCRdb, TRBD2, cannot be confirmed without DNA. The CDR3 totals 17 residues. Germline assignment: CDR1 MGHRA and CDR2 YSYEKL.

The gene calls are TRBV29-1 and TRBJ2-3; TCRdb reports TRBD2, a call that lacks DNA to check it against. The CDR3 spans 14 residues. Germline V gives CDR1 SQVTM, CDR2 ANQGSEA. CDR3: CSVAQRTSTDTQYF.

The chain carries TRBV5-1 and TRBJ2-7. From germline, CDR1 is SGHRS and CDR2 YFSETQ. The CDR3 consists of 11 residues. This chain's CDR3 is CASSSAGPQYF.

The V and J genes are TRBV20-1 and TRBJ2-1; the TRBD1 assignment by TCRdb is unverifiable without DNA. The CDR3 contains 15 residues. The germline V gene encodes CDR1 DFQATT and CDR2 SNEGSKA (reference sequence). The CDR3: CSARAPEAPGNEQFF.

V is TRBV7-2 and J is TRBJ2-2; TCRdb selects TRBD1, and the lack of DNA leaves this call unchecked. CDR1 and CDR2 from the germline V gene are SGHTA and FQGNSA. The CDR3 consists of 12 residues. CDR3: CATGTGSGELFF.

The CDR3 is CASSQAVFALSGNTIYF. The chain is built from TRBV4-1 and TRBJ1-3. Germline CDR1 is MGHRA and CDR2 is YSYEKL. CDR3 length: 17 residues.

The chain carries TRBV30 and TRBJ1-2. This CDR3 is 13 amino acids long. CDR1 and CDR2 from the germline V gene are GTSNPN and SVGIG (reference sequence). This chain's CDR3 is CAWSEKRFYGYTF.

The chain is built from TRBV5-1 and TRBJ1-1; lacking DNA, the TRBD1 call made by TCRdb goes unchecked. The CDR3 sequence is 17 residues long. Per the germline V gene, CDR1 is SGHRS and CDR2 is YFSETQ. Here the CDR3 reads CASSLRGRLASTTEAFF.

This sequence joins TRBV28 and TRBJ2-2; TCRdb outputs TRBD1, but without DNA this stays unchecked. CDR1 is MDHEN, CDR2 SYDVKM, per germline. This CDR3 has 14 amino acids. CDR3 protein: CASSLTGRTGELFF. The full variable domain, in which reference TRBV28 and TRBJ2-2 provide the parts outside the CDR3, is DVKVTQSSRYLVKRTGEKVFLECVQDMDHENMFWYRQDPGLGLRLIYFSYDVKMKEKGDIPEGYSVSREKKERFSLILESASTNQTSMYLCASSLTGRTGELFFGEGSRLTVL.

The chain links TRBV6-5 to TRBJ2-7; the TCRdb D gene call, TRBD2, has no DNA to confirm it. CDR3 length: 15 amino acids. CDR1 and CDR2 from the germline V gene are MNHEY and SVGAGI. Here the CDR3 reads CASSQGTTATYEQYF.

The rearrangement joins TRBV6-1 to TRBJ2-2; TCRdb's assignment of TRBD1 cannot be checked, as there is no DNA. The CDR3 contains 17 residues. Germline CDR1 and CDR2: MNHNS and SASEGT. CDR3 sequence: CASRITHGRTNTGELFF.